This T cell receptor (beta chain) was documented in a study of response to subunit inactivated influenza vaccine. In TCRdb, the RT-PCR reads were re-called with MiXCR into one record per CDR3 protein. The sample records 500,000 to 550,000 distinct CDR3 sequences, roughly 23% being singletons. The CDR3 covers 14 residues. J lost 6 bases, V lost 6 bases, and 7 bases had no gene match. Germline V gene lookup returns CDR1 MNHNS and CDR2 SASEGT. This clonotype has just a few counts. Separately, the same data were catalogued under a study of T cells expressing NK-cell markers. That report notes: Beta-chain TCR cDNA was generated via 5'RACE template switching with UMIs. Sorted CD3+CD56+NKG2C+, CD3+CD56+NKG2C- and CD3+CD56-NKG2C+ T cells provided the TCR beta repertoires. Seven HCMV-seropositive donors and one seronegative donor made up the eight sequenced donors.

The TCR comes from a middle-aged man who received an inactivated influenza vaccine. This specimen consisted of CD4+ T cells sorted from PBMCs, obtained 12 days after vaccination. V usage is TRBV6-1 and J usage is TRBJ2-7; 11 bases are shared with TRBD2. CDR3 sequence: CASSRTSGRGEQYF. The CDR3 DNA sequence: TGTGCCAGCAGCCGGACTAGCGGGCGGGGCGAGCAGTACTTC.